Below, 28 T cell receptor beta chains from the same sample are listed, as sequenced in a study of OX40 agonist ivuxolimab in advanced cancers. The library came from the immunoSEQ multiplex PCR assay. TCRdb took this table from immuneACCESS and kept in-frame rearrangements with V and J called. Such tables lack part of the clones; where checked against another copy, unresolved V genes explain under half of the gap, and the rest is unexplained. Present in this sample are fewer than 95,000 clones, around 84% of which were seen just once. The top ten clonotypes cover more than 6% of the sample. The sequencing here drew on CD4+ or CD8+ T cells sorted from blood, taken in a trial of the OX40 agonist ivuxolimab. Receptor source: an adult with an advanced solid tumor such as melanoma, head and neck, liver or kidney cancer.

The rearrangement uses TRBV7-9 and TRBJ1-1; 9 bases are a match to TRBD1. With V trimmed by 5 bases and J by 4 bases, 8 bases remained unmatched. The length of the CDR3 is 15 residues. CDR1 SEHNR and CDR2 FQNEAQ come from the germline V gene (reference sequence). CDR3 protein: CASSHRDRASTEAFF. The CDR3 DNA sequence: TGTGCCAGCAGCCACCGGGACAGGGCCAGCACTGAAGCTTTCTTT.

CDR3 sequence reads: CASSVRTSPREQFF. DNA for the CDR3: TGTGCCAGCAGCGTCCGGACTAGCCCTCGGGAGCAGTTCTTC. The chain recombines TRBV9 with TRBJ2-1, with 8 positions matching TRBD2. The CDR3 has 14 residues. Trimming at V came to 2 bases and at J to 10 bases, leaving 8 bases not matched to a gene. Germline CDR1 reads SGDLS; CDR2 reads YYNGEE.

This clone was detected only a few times. The V call is TRBV9, the J call TRBJ2-5, with D possibly called TRBD1 or TRBD2 (6 bases each). This CDR3 is 16 amino acids long. In germline, CDR1 is SGDLS, CDR2 YYNGEE. V was shortened by 1 base and J by 4 bases, with 17 bases between the two germline ends. CDR3 nucleotide sequence: TGTGCCAGCAGCGTATATGGTTCGGGGGCAGGAGAGACCCAGTACTTC. Residues: CASSVYGSGAGETQYF. Combining the CDR3 with reference TRBV9 and TRBJ2-5 gives the whole variable domain DSGVTQTPKHLITATGQRVTLRCSPRSGDLSVYWYQQSLDQGLQFLIQYYNGEERAKGNILERFSAQQFPDLHSELNLSSLELGDSALYFCASSVYGSGAGETQYFGPGTRLLVL.

The rearrangement uses TRBV19 and TRBJ2-2; D perhaps matches TRBD1 (6 bases). Trimming cost V 4 bases and J 1 base, with 10 bases left between them. This CDR3 spans 15 amino acids. Germline CDR1 reads LNHDA; CDR2 reads SQIVND (reference sequence). The DNA for the CDR3 is TGTGCCAGTAGTACCGGACAGCAGAACACCGGGGAGCTGTTTTTT. Residues: CASSTGQQNTGELFF.

The J gene is TRBJ2-2, the V gene TRBV7-8; 7 bases agree with TRBD1. Germline lookup yields CDR1 SGHVS and CDR2 FQNEAQ. Trimming removed 3 bases from V and 1 base from J; junction bases left unmatched: 8. The CDR3 is 17 residues long. The CDR3 protein is CASSFKEGTVNTGELFF. The DNA for the CDR3 is TGTGCCAGCAGCTTCAAAGAAGGGACAGTGAACACCGGGGAGCTGTTTTTT. The whole variable domain, filled in from reference TRBV7-8 and TRBJ2-2, reads GAGVSQSPRYKVAKRGQDVALRCDPISGHVSLFWYQQALGQGPEFLTYFQNEAQLDKSGLPSDRFFAERPEGSVSTLKIQRTQQEDSAVYLCASSFKEGTVNTGELFFGEGSRLTVL.

The chain uses TRBV28 and TRBJ1-2; D remains unclear. The ends were cut back, 2 bases at V and 7 bases at J, with 20 bases in the middle. Looked up from germline, CDR1 is MDHEN and CDR2 is SYDVKM. The CDR3 totals 16 residues. The CDR3 region has the DNA TGTGCCAGCAGTTTAACGACCGCCTCTTTTAGTGGTGGCTACACCTTC. This encodes CASSLTTASFSGGYTF.

The chain links TRBV7-9 to TRBJ1-2; 10 positions match TRBD1. CDR3 length equals 14 residues. Germline V gene lookup returns CDR1 SEHNR and CDR2 FQNEAQ (reference sequence). With 4 bases clipped from V and 3 bases from J, the junction kept 2 bases outside the gene matches. CDR3 nucleotide sequence: TGTGCCAGCAGCTCCGGACAGGGGGACTATGGCTACACCTTC. The encoded protein is CASSSGQGDYGYTF. Complete variable domain (other parts from reference TRBV7-9 and TRBJ1-2): DTGVSQNPRHKITKRGQNVTFRCDPISEHNRLYWYRQTLGQGPEFLTYFQNEAQLEKSRLLSDRFSAERPKGSFSTLEIQRTEQGDSAMYLCASSSGQGDYGYTFGSGTRLTVV.

The rearrangement joins TRBV30 to TRBJ2-7, with D uncertain. Germline V gives CDR1 GTSNPN, CDR2 SVGIG (reference sequence). CDR3 size: 14 residues. The V and J ends lost 0 bases and 1 base respectively, with 10 bases between them. CDR3 sequence reads: CAWSVRGKSYEQYF. CDR3 bases: TGTGCCTGGAGTGTACGTGGTAAATCCTACGAGCAGTACTTC.

The J gene is TRBJ1-1, the V gene TRBV19; D remains ambiguous. The V gene's germline CDR1 is LNHDA and CDR2 SQIVND (reference sequence). CDR3 size: 13 residues. Trimming took 2 bases from V and 3 from J, leaving 7 bases between them. CDR3 in amino acids: CASSIIGDTEAFF. The CDR3 DNA follows: TGTGCCAGTAGTATAATCGGGGACACTGAAGCTTTCTTT.

The rearrangement uses TRBV2 and TRBJ2-5; D ambiguous. Germline V gene sequence: CDR1 SNHLY, CDR2 FYNNEI. There are 11 residues in the CDR3. The ends were cut back, 11 bases at V and 4 bases at J, with 11 bases in the middle. This CDR3 is CACSSLETQYF. The CDR3 DNA reads as TGTGCCTGTTCCTCCCTAGAGACCCAGTACTTC.

V is TRBV29-1 and J is TRBJ2-7; TRBD1 matches 7 bases. CDR1 is SQVTM, CDR2 ANQGSEA, per germline. V dropped 6 bases and J dropped 0; count of bases not matched to a gene: 2. The CDR3 runs to 12 residues. The CDR3 sequence is CSVRDSSYEQYF. The CDR3 DNA reads TGCAGCGTGAGGGACAGCTCCTACGAGCAGTACTTC.

J is TRBJ1-3 and V is TRBV2; TRBD1 might be the D (6 bases). The CDR3 is 15 amino acids. Looked up from germline, CDR1 is SNHLY and CDR2 is FYNNEI. Trimming took 8 bases from V and 0 from J, leaving 14 bases between them. CDR3 amino acids: CASLRQARSGNTIYF. As DNA, the CDR3 is TGTGCCAGCTTAAGACAGGCCCGCTCTGGAAACACCATATATTTT.

This clone was found a few times. V gene TRBV18 combines with J gene TRBJ1-5; 7 positions match TRBD1. CDR1 and CDR2 from the germline V gene are KGHSH and LQKENI. CDR3 length: 14 residues. V was pared by 6 bases and J by 6 bases, with 8 bases of the junction left unmatched. The CDR3 DNA is TGTGCCAGCTCGTCCGACAGGGCGAGTCAGCCCCAGCATTTT. It encodes CASSSDRASQPQHF.

This chain connects TRBV6-6 to TRBJ1-5, with a weak D call TRBD1 (5 bases). The CDR3 extends over 14 amino acids. The V gene's germline CDR1 is MNHNY and CDR2 SVGAGI (reference sequence). Trimming pared 6 bases from V and 3 bases from J, leaving 12 bases between. The CDR3 sequence: CASRIQGTNQPQHF. Written as DNA, the CDR3 is TGTGCCAGCAGAATCCAGGGAACCAATCAGCCCCAGCATTTT.

CDR3 nucleotide sequence: TGTGCCAGCAGTTTAGAGGCAGGGCTTGGCTACACCTTC. Encoded protein: CASSLEAGLGYTF. V and J are TRBV28 and TRBJ1-2; a weak D match, TRBD1 (5 bases). The CDR3 runs to 13 residues. V lost 2 bases, J lost 7 bases, and 11 bases lay in between. Germline-derived CDR1 and CDR2 are MDHEN and SYDVKM.

This chain joins TRBV10-3 and TRBJ2-1, with 9 bases aligning to TRBD1. In germline, CDR1 is ENHRY, CDR2 SYGVKD. This CDR3 comprises 17 residues. Germline trimming cut 6 bases from V and 6 bases from J; bases unmatched to any gene: 15. The DNA of the CDR3 is TGTGCCATCAGCCCCGGGACAGGGCAAAACTATGTCAATGAGCAGTTCTTC. Its protein is CAISPGTGQNYVNEQFF.

This sequence joins TRBV6-1 and TRBJ2-2; D is ambiguous. Trimming left V 2 bases short and J 2 bases short, with 9 bases between. This CDR3 is built from 15 residues. The germline gives CDR1 MNHNS, CDR2 SASEGT. The CDR3 bases are TGTGCCAGCAGTGAACCCTATCAAAACACCGGGGAGCTGTTTTTT. Translating gives CASSEPYQNTGELFF.

The V call is TRBV19, the J call TRBJ1-6, with a possible D match to TRBD1 (5 bases). This CDR3 is built from 15 residues. Germline V gene sequence: CDR1 LNHDA, CDR2 SQIVND (reference sequence). V was cut by 5 bases and J by 0 bases, with 8 bases left in between. In DNA form, the CDR3 reads TGTGCCAGTAGTTCAGGGAGCTCCTATAATTCACCCCTCCACTTT. Encoded protein: CASSSGSSYNSPLHF.

The gene calls are TRBV7-9 and TRBJ1-2; no clear D. Germline V CDR1 and CDR2: SEHNR, FQNEAQ (reference sequence). CDR3 size: 11 residues. V was cut by 8 bases and J by 7 bases, with 11 bases left in between. The chain's CDR3 is CASGDAGGYTF. The CDR3 DNA sequence: TGTGCCAGCGGGGATGCGGGTGGCTACACCTTC.

The gene calls are TRBV10-3 and TRBJ2-1; D is undetermined. Trimming removed 4 bases from V and 3 bases from J, with 10 bases in between. The CDR3 sequence is 14 residues long. CDR1 is ENHRY and CDR2 is SYGVKD in the germline V gene. CDR3 bases: TGTGCCATCAGTGTCCCCCGAAACTACAATGAGCAGTTCTTC. This translates into CAISVPRNYNEQFF.

The chain combines TRBV2 with TRBJ2-3; 7 nucleotides agree with TRBD1. CDR1 and CDR2 from the germline V gene are SNHLY and FYNNEI. This CDR3 contains 14 residues. The V segment lost 6 bases and the J segment 1 base; nucleotides outside the gene matches: 4. Written as DNA, the CDR3 is TGTGCCAGCAGCCAGGGACAGCGCACAGATACGCAGTATTTT. Its translation: CASSQGQRTDTQYF.

The chain is built from TRBV27 and TRBJ1-5, with D uncertain. The CDR3 has 14 amino acids. Germline V gene lookup returns CDR1 MNHEY and CDR2 SMNVEV (reference sequence). Deletions cut 3 bases from V and 2 bases from J, with 8 bases between. The CDR3 protein is CASSLLGGNQPQHF. CDR3 coding DNA: TGTGCCAGCAGTTTGTTGGGCGGCAATCAGCCCCAGCATTTT.

The J gene is TRBJ1-1, the V gene TRBV18, with 7 nucleotides matching TRBD1. The V and J ends lost 4 bases and 5 bases, in that order; junction bases with no gene match: 10. The CDR3 is made up of 15 amino acids. CDR1 KGHSH and CDR2 LQKENI come from the germline V gene. The CDR3 is CASSLAKQGRTEAFF. Here the CDR3 DNA reads TGTGCCAGCTCACTGGCCAAACAGGGGAGAACTGAAGCTTTCTTT.

V is TRBV7-2 and J is TRBJ2-1; D remains unclear. The CDR3 extends over 12 amino acids. Per germline, CDR1 SGHTA and CDR2 FQGNSA. Trimming took off 5 bases at V and 2 bases at J, with 4 bases between the two ends. Here the CDR3 reads CASSRTYNEQFF. In DNA form, the CDR3 reads TGTGCCAGCAGCCGTACCTACAATGAGCAGTTCTTC.

This clone was picked up one time. The gene calls are TRBV7-2 and TRBJ2-3; 10 bases line up with TRBD2. V dropped 0 bases and J dropped 3; count of bases not matched to a gene: 6. CDR1 and CDR2 from the germline V gene are SGHTA and FQGNSA. The CDR3 sequence is 17 residues long. In nucleotides, the CDR3 is TGTGCCAGCAGCTTAGCCCCTAGCGGGAGTGGAACAGATACGCAGTATTTT. Its protein is CASSLAPSGSGTDTQYF.

The chain uses TRBV10-2 and TRBJ2-5; 8 nucleotides agree with TRBD1. Germline V gene lookup returns CDR1 WSHSY and CDR2 SAAADI. CDR3 length: 15 residues. V lost 0 bases, J lost 5 bases, and 5 bases stayed unmatched. CDR3 residues: CASSESWQGAETQYF. In DNA, the CDR3 is TGCGCCAGCAGTGAGTCTTGGCAGGGGGCCGAGACCCAGTACTTC.

The chain uses TRBV27 and TRBJ1-6; D is undetermined. Trimming left V 2 bases short and J 8 bases short, with 4 bases between. The CDR3 covers 12 residues. Germline CDR1 is MNHEY and CDR2 is SMNVEV (reference sequence). The CDR3 region is CASSLTYSPLHF. CDR3 DNA sequence: TGTGCCAGCAGTTTAACCTATTCACCCCTCCACTTT.

In nucleotides, the CDR3 is TGTGCCAGCAGTTTTTCCGGACAGGGAGGTCAGCCCCAGCATTTT. Amino acid sequence: CASSFSGQGGQPQHF. V and J are TRBV27 and TRBJ1-5, with 8 bases fitting TRBD1. In germline, CDR1 is MNHEY, CDR2 SMNVEV (reference sequence). The CDR3 is made up of 15 amino acids. After removal of 3 bases from V and 6 bases from J, the junction contained 7 bases not matched to a gene.